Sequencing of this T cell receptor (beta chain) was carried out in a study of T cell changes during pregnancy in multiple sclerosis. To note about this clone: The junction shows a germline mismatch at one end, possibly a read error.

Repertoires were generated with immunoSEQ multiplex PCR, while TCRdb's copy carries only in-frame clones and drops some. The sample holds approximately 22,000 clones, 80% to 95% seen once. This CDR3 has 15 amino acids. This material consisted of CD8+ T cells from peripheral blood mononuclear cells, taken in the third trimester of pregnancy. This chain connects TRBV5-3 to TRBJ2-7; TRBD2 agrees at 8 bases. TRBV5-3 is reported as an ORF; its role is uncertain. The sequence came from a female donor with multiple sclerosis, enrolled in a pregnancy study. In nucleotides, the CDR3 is TGCGGGGGGAGCGGGAGTAGTTTGGGCTCCTACGAGCAGTACTTC. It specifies CGGSGSSLGSYEQYF.